The present T cell receptor (beta chain) was sequenced within a study of cytomegalovirus exposure and HLA in healthy donors. The overall study: The 100 to 150 validation repertoires and the roughly 700 first-cohort repertoires shared a platform, a later analysis reported.

Concerning this clone itself: Its specificity is unknown. Other DNA sequences in this specimen translate into the identical CDR3.

Donors were drawn from the approximately 110-subject validation cohort, separate from the roughly 670-subject first cohort. The method was immunoSEQ multiplex PCR; TCRdb's version includes in-frame clones alone and lacks a portion of them. This sample has 90,000 to 130,000 clones, with about 85% found just once. General study results and limits: There were 150 to 200 TCR beta chains listed as cytomegalovirus-associated. Cytomegalovirus status, reportedly, was diagnosed with high specificity and sensitivity by the classifier.

The sequenced material came from PBMCs. This clonotype was obtained from a woman aged 18-29 years in good health and CMV-seronegative.

CDR3 region: CASSDGSYGYTF. The DNA of the CDR3 is TGTGCCAGCAGTGACGGTAGCTATGGCTACACCTTC. The chain has TRBV6-4 and TRBJ1-2, with unresolved D. The V gene lost 2 bases and the J gene lost 4 bases, with 5 bases spanning the gap. CDR1 and CDR2 from the germline V gene are MRHNA and SNTAGT. The CDR3 is made up of 12 amino acids.